The 21 T cell receptor beta chains given below trace back to one sample, sequenced in a study of vaccination and CD4 T cells after COVID-19. Treatment meaning: roughly 10-day PBMC culture with coronavirus spike peptide pools or control peptides (ViraFEST assay). The Oncomine TCR Beta short-read assay was applied to DNA of cultured CD4+ T cells. MiXCR was run by TCRdb on the PCR reads, yielding one entry per CDR3 protein. The sample holds approximately 19,000 distinct CDR3 sequences; around two fifths are singletons and the top ten take approximately 13%. No antigen has been assigned to these receptors. Sequenced: CD4+ T cells from blood, cultured in vitro. The receptors stem from a human donor who had recovered from COVID-19.

The V gene is TRBV5-1, the J gene TRBJ2-5; 11 bases map to TRBD1. The germline gives CDR1 SGHRS, CDR2 YFSETQ. The ends lost 2 bases at V and 4 bases at J; junction bases unmatched: 4. This CDR3 is built from 15 residues. CDR3 sequence: CASSFGQGAGETQYF. The CDR3 DNA sequence: TGCGCCAGCAGCTTCGGACAGGGGGCAGGAGAGACCCAGTACTTC.

The chain uses TRBV2 and TRBJ1-1; D gene ambiguous. Germline CDR1 is SNHLY and CDR2 is FYNNEI. Trimming took 7 bases from V and 5 from J, leaving 11 bases between them. The CDR3 extends over 12 amino acids. The CDR3 DNA reads TGTGCCAGCACCTACCTGAGAACTGAAGCTTTCTTT. Translation gives CASTYLRTEAFF.

CDR3 nucleotide sequence: TGTGCCAGCAGTTTATGGAGTGTGACAGCCGAAGACTACACCTTC. Translating it yields CASSLWSVTAEDYTF. The chain combines TRBV28 with TRBJ1-2, with a weak D call TRBD1 (5 bases). The CDR3 is 15 amino acids. V was trimmed by 0 bases and J by 10 bases, leaving 18 bases between them. Germline CDR1 MDHEN, CDR2 SYDVKM.

Concerning this clonotype itself: The junction does not match germline at one end; this may be a read error. The DNA for the CDR3 is TGTGCCGGCAGTTTCTTAGCGGGAGGGAGCACCGGGGAGCTGTTTTTT. Translated, it gives CAGSFLAGGSTGELFF. This chain connects TRBV6-5 to TRBJ2-2; 11 bases agree with TRBD2. Germline CDR1 MNHEY, CDR2 SVGAGI. The CDR3 extends over 16 amino acids.

The rearrangement joins TRBV20-1 to TRBJ2-1; the D gene is possibly TRBD1 (5 bases). The CDR3 contains 12 residues. Germline CDR1 reads DFQATT; CDR2 reads SNEGSKA (reference sequence). V lost 4 bases to trimming and J lost 8 bases, with 12 bases between them. The CDR3 here is CSAKDARDEQFF. CDR3 bases: TGCAGTGCTAAAGACGCCAGGGATGAGCAGTTCTTC.

This sequence joins TRBV20-1 and TRBJ2-2, with TRBD2 identical over 16 bases. Trimming at V came to 5 bases and at J to 7 bases, leaving 10 bases not matched to a gene. Germline CDR1 is DFQATT and CDR2 is SNEGSKA (reference sequence). This CDR3 comprises 17 residues. DNA for the CDR3: TGCAGTGCTCACCCGGGACTAGCGGGGGGGCAAATCGGGGAGCTGTTTTTT. The encoded protein is CSAHPGLAGGQIGELFF.

This clonotype was recorded a few times. The chain combines TRBV28 with TRBJ1-5; 9 nucleotides line up with TRBD1. V shed 6 bases and J 6 bases; nucleotides not matched to a gene: 9. Germline values: CDR1 MDHEN, CDR2 SYDVKM. CDR3 length: 15 residues. The CDR3 DNA reads TGTGCCAGCAGCCCTTCCGGGACAGGGACTCAGCCCCAGCATTTT. Its protein is CASSPSGTGTQPQHF.

The CDR3 loop reads CATSRDRDRVHEQYF. CDR3 nucleotides: TGTGCCACCAGCAGAGATCGGGACAGGGTCCACGAGCAGTACTTC. The V call is TRBV15, the J call TRBJ2-7, with 9 bases identical to TRBD1. The CDR3 totals 15 residues. Germline V lookup: CDR1 LNHNV, CDR2 YYDKDF (reference sequence). V was pared by 0 bases and J by 5 bases, with 5 bases of the junction left unmatched. Full variable domain (remainder filled in from reference TRBV15 and TRBJ2-7): DAMVIQNPRYQVTQFGKPVTLSCSQTLNHNVMYWYQQKSSQAPKLLFHYYDKDFNNEADTPDNFQSRRPNTSFCFLDIRSPGLGDTAMYLCATSRDRDRVHEQYFGPGTRLTVT.

V is TRBV7-2 and J is TRBJ1-2; TRBD1 aligns across 10 bases. The V and J ends lost 5 bases and 4 bases, in that order; junction bases with no gene match: 10. This CDR3 region has 16 residues. Germline V gene data show CDR1 as SGHTA and CDR2 as FQGNSA. The CDR3 here is CASSPGQGGNGYGYTF. CDR3 coding DNA: TGTGCCAGCAGCCCCGGACAGGGGGGAAATGGCTATGGCTACACCTTC.

This clonotype was counted between two and nine times. The chain couples TRBV10-1 to TRBJ1-1; the D gene is possibly TRBD1 (5 bases). Germline lookup yields CDR1 WNHNN and CDR2 SYGVQD (reference sequence). V lost 7 bases and J 7 bases, leaving 19 bases between the germline ends. CDR3 length: 14 amino acids. In DNA form, the CDR3 reads TGCGCCAGCATGGCAGGGTGGGAGAGCGGTGAAGCTTTCTTT. Translation gives CASMAGWESGEAFF.

This clonotype was seen more than once but under ten times. The chain combines TRBV24-1 with TRBJ1-2, with a weak D call TRBD1 (5 bases). Deletions cut 9 bases from V and 1 base from J, with 11 bases between. The CDR3 length is 13 residues. Germline loops: CDR1 KGHDR, CDR2 SFDVKD. CDR3 in amino acids: CATQDIINYGYTF. The CDR3, as DNA: TGTGCCACCCAGGACATAATTAACTATGGCTACACCTTC.

There are a few counts of this clonotype. The chain combines TRBV6-5 with TRBJ2-3, with no clear D. Germline V gene data show CDR1 as MNHEY and CDR2 as SVGAGI. This CDR3 is built from 16 residues. V lost 2 bases to trimming and J lost 3 bases, with 15 bases between them. CDR3 DNA: TGTGCCAGCAGTTACAAAGCGTACCTACAAACAGATACGCAGTATTTT. Its translation is CASSYKAYLQTDTQYF.

The chain uses TRBV4-1 and TRBJ2-7, with a weak D call TRBD2 (5 bases). Trimming removed 1 base from V and 1 base from J, with 8 bases in between. Germline-derived CDR1 and CDR2 are MGHRA and YSYEKL. The CDR3 extends over 14 amino acids. CDR3 protein: CASSQVGGSYEQYF. Written as DNA, the CDR3 is TGCGCCAGCAGCCAAGTCGGCGGGTCCTACGAGCAGTACTTC.

The chain is built from TRBV6-1 and TRBJ2-2, with 9 bases identical to TRBD1. Germline V CDR1 and CDR2: MNHNS, SASEGT. With 8 bases clipped from V and 3 bases from J, the junction kept 4 bases outside the gene matches. This CDR3 is built from 14 residues. CDR3 DNA sequence: TGTGCCAGCCGGACAGGGGTGCACACCGGGGAGCTGTTTTTT. Amino acid sequence: CASRTGVHTGELFF.

This clonotype appeared a few times. The rearrangement joins TRBV7-9 to TRBJ1-2; 8 nucleotides match TRBD1. This CDR3 region has 14 residues. CDR1 SEHNR and CDR2 FQNEAQ come from the germline V gene (reference sequence). V was clipped by 5 bases and J by 8 bases; unmatched bases: 10. CDR3 nucleotides: TGTGCCAGCAGCCCAATAAGACAGGGGATCGGCTACACCTTC. Translation: CASSPIRQGIGYTF.

J is TRBJ2-7 and V is TRBV10-3, with TRBD2 identical over 7 bases. The length of the CDR3 is 16 residues. With V trimmed by 0 bases and J by 5 bases, 10 bases remained unmatched. From germline, CDR1 is ENHRY and CDR2 SYGVKD. The CDR3 DNA reads as TGTGCCATCAGTGAGTCGCGGGGGAGCATAATCCACGAGCAGTACTTC. It codes for CAISESRGSIIHEQYF.

This clonotype was found a few times. The chain joins TRBV19 to TRBJ2-7; D is possibly TRBD1 (6 bases). V lost 3 bases, J lost 0 bases, and 21 bases lay in between. Germline V gives CDR1 LNHDA, CDR2 SQIVND (reference sequence). The CDR3 has 18 amino acids. CDR3 region: CASSMRPSPTGHSYEQYF. The CDR3 coding sequence is TGTGCCAGTAGTATGCGGCCGAGCCCCACAGGGCACTCCTACGAGCAGTACTTC.

The V call is TRBV20-1, the J call TRBJ1-5, with D possibly being TRBD1 (5 bases). The V gene lost 4 bases and the J gene lost 1 base, with 11 bases spanning the gap. The CDR3 has 14 residues. Germline V gene data show CDR1 as DFQATT and CDR2 as SNEGSKA (reference sequence). CDR3 DNA: TGCAGTGCTACGACAGACAAGAGCAATCAGCCCCAGCATTTT. The encoded protein is CSATTDKSNQPQHF.

In this sample, this clonotype turned up a few times. This rearrangement joins TRBV21-1 to TRBJ2-3; the listed D gene, TRBD2, was not tested against the DNA. TRBV21-1 is described as a pseudogene. The CDR3 covers 18 residues. CDR3 nucleotides: TGTGCCAGCAGCAAAGAAGTTGGGGCTAGCGGGAGCCCAGATACGCAGTATTTT. It yields the protein CASSKEVGASGSPDTQYF.

The V gene is TRBV6-5, the J gene TRBJ2-6; TRBD1 matches at 7 bases. CDR3 size: 15 residues. Per the germline V gene, CDR1 is MNHEY and CDR2 is SVGAGI. Losses at the gene ends were 4 bases for V and 3 bases for J; bases not matched to a gene: 3. The CDR3 bases are TGTGCCAGCAGTTCAGGGGGTATTGGGGCCAACGTCCTGACTTTC. This sequence encodes CASSSGGIGANVLTF.

This sequence joins TRBV7-8 and TRBJ1-2, with D tentatively TRBD1 (5 bases). The length of the CDR3 is 16 residues. The V end lost 5 bases, the J end lost 4 bases, and 20 bases lay between the germline ends. Germline values: CDR1 SGHVS, CDR2 FQNEAQ. The CDR3 here is CASSPKPTTGVYGYTF. The CDR3, as DNA: TGTGCCAGCAGCCCCAAGCCAACAACAGGAGTCTATGGCTACACCTTC.